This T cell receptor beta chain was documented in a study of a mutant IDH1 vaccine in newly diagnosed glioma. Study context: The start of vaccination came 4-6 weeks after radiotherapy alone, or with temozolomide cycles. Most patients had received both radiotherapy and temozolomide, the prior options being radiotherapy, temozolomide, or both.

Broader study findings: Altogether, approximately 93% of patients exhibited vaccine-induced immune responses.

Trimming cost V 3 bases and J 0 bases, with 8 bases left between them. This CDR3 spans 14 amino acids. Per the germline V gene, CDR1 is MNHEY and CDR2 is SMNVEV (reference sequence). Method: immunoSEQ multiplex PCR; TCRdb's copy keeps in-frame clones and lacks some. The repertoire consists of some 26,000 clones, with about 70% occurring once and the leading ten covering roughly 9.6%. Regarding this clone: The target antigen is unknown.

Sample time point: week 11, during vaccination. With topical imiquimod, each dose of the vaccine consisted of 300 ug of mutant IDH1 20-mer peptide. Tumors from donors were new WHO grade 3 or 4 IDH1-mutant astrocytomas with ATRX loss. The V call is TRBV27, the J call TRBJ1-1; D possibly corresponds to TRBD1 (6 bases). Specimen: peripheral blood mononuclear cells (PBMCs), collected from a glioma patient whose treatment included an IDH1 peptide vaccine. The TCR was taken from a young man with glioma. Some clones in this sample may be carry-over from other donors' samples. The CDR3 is CASSLEGVNTEAFF. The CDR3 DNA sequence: TGTGCCAGCAGTTTGGAGGGGGTGAACACTGAAGCTTTCTTT.